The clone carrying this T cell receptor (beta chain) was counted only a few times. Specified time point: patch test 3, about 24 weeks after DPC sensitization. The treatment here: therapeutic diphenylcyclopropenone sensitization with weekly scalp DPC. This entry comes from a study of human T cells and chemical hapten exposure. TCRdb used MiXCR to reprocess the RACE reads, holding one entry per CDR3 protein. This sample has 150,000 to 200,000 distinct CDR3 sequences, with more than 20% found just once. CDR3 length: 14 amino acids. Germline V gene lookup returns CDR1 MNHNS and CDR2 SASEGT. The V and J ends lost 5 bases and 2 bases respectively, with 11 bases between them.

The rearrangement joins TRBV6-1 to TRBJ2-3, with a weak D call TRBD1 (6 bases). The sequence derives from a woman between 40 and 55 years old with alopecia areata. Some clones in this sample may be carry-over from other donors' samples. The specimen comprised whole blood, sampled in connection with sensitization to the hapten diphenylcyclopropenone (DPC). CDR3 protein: CASSPTGYTDTQYF. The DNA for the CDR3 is TGTGCCAGCAGTCCTACAGGGTACACAGATACGCAGTATTTT.